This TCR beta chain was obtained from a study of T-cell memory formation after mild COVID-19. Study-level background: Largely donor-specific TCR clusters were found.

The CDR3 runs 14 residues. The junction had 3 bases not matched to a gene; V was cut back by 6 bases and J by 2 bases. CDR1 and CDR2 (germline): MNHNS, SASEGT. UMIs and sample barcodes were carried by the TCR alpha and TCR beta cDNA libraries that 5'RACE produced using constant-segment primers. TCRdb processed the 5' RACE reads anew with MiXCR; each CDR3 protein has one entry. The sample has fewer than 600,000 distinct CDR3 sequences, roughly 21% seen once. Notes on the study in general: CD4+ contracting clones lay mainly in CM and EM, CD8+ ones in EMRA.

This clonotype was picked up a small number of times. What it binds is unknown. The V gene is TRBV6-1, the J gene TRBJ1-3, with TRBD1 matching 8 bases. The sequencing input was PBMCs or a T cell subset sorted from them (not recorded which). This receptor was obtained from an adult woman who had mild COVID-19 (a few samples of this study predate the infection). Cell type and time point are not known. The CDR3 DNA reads TGTGCCAGCAGGAGACAGGGGACTGGAAACACCATATATTTT. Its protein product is CASRRQGTGNTIYF.